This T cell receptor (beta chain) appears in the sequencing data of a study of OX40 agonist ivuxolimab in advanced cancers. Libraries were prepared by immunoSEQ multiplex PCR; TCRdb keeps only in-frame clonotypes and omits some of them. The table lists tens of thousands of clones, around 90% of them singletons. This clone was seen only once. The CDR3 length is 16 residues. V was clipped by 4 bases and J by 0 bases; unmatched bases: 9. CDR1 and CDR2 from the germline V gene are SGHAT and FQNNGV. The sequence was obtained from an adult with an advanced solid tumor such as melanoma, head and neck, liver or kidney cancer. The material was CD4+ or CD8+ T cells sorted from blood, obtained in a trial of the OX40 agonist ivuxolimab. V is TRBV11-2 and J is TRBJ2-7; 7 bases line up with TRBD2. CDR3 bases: TGTGCCAGCAGCTCCCCTGGATCTAGCGGCTCCTACGAGCAGTACTTC. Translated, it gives CASSSPGSSGSYEQYF.